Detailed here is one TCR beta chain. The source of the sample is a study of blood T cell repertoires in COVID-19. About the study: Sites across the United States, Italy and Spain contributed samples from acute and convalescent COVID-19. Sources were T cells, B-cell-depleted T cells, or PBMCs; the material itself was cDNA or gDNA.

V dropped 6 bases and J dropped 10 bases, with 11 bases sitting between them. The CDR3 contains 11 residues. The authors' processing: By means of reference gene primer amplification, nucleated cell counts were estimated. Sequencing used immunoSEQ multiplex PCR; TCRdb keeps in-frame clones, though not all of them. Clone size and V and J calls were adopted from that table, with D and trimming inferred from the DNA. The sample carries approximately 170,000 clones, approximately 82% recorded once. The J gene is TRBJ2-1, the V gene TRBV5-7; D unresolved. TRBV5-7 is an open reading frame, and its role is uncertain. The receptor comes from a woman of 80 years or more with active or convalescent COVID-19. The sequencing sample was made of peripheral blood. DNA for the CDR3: TGTGCCAGCACCCTCCCCCCCGAGCAGTTCTTC. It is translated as CASTLPPEQFF.